The next 21 T cell receptor beta chains were all read from a single sample in a study of post-analysis software for immune sequencing data. TCR beta cDNA libraries included unique molecular identifiers. MiXCR, applied by TCRdb to the PCR reads, yields one record per CDR3 protein. The sample records hundreds of thousands of distinct CDR3 sequences, around 40% being singletons. The antigens of these receptors remain unknown. The study's findings and limits: A handful of TRBV segments were significantly more frequent in patients than in controls. TRBV5-6, TRBV5-1 and TRBV20-1 were among these segments.

Sequencing was carried out using blood. The receptors come from a girl aged 10 to 17 with multiple sclerosis.

The V call is TRBV5-5, the J call TRBJ2-5; D gene unclear. V was trimmed by 0 bases and J by 2 bases, leaving 11 bases between them. Germline V lookup: CDR1 SGHKS, CDR2 YYEKEE (reference sequence). This CDR3 contains 15 residues. CDR3 in amino acids: CASSLDRQPQETQYF. The CDR3 coding sequence is TGTGCCAGCAGCTTGGATAGGCAGCCTCAAGAGACCCAGTACTTC.

The chain carries TRBV10-3 and TRBJ1-5, with 8 bases matching TRBD1. Germline V CDR1 and CDR2: ENHRY, SYGVKD. With 8 bases clipped from V and 6 bases from J, the junction kept 6 bases outside the gene matches. This CDR3 region has 13 residues. The CDR3 region has the DNA TGTGCCATCGGACAGGGTGAGGCTCAGCCCCAGCATTTT. It encodes CAIGQGEAQPQHF.

The table lists this clonotype with a few counts. This chain connects TRBV4-1 to TRBJ1-1; the D gene is possibly TRBD1 (6 bases). V lost 4 bases and J 4 bases, leaving 19 bases between the germline ends. Germline values: CDR1 MGHRA, CDR2 YSYEKL. The CDR3 totals 16 residues. The CDR3 region is CASSLQVGGSATEAFF. CDR3 in DNA: TGCGCCAGCAGCCTCCAAGTCGGGGGCTCGGCCACTGAAGCTTTCTTT.

The chain employs TRBV12-3 or TRBV12-4 and TRBJ2-5, with D maybe TRBD1 (6 bases). The DNA end is more similar to TRBJ2-1, so the J call may be wrong. The CDR3 loop spans 15 amino acids. The CDR3 coding sequence is TGTGCCAGCAGTAGGCAGGGGATTACCAAAGAGACCCAGTTCTTC. This codes for CASSRQGITKETQFF.

This clonotype was found a few times. The chain recombines TRBV4-2 with TRBJ1-1; D gene unclear. V lost 4 bases, J lost 6 bases, and 15 bases lay in between. CDR1 LGHNA and CDR2 YNFKEQ come from the germline V gene. This CDR3 spans 14 amino acids. CDR3 sequence: CASSREPQGAEAFF. CDR3 coding DNA: TGTGCCAGCAGCCGAGAACCACAAGGCGCTGAAGCTTTCTTT.

The rearrangement joins TRBV7-8 to TRBJ1-4; unclear D gene. In germline, CDR1 is SGHVS, CDR2 FQNEAQ. The V end was cut by 3 bases, the J end by 0 bases, with 14 bases between. The CDR3 runs to 17 residues. The CDR3 DNA is TGTGCCAGCAGCTTGACCGCAGCGGTTCCAACTAATGAAAAACTGTTTTTT. Residues: CASSLTAAVPTNEKLFF. Full variable domain (outside the CDR3, taken from reference TRBV7-8 and TRBJ1-4): GAGVSQSPRYKVAKRGQDVALRCDPISGHVSLFWYQQALGQGPEFLTYFQNEAQLDKSGLPSDRFFAERPEGSVSTLKIQRTQQEDSAVYLCASSLTAAVPTNEKLFFGSGTQLSVL.

The J gene is TRBJ1-6, the V gene TRBV5-1; TRBD1 matches 8 bases. The germline V gene encodes CDR1 SGHRS and CDR2 YFSETQ. Trimming at V came to 4 bases and at J to 7 bases, leaving 10 bases not matched to a gene. The CDR3 totals 16 residues. The CDR3 sequence: CASSRGPDRVNSPLHF. The CDR3 nucleotides read TGCGCCAGCAGCCGAGGGCCGGACAGGGTGAATTCACCCCTCCACTTT.

V is TRBV11-3 and J is TRBJ2-7; D possibly matches TRBD1 or TRBD2 (5 bases each). There are 14 residues in the CDR3. Germline V gene sequence: CDR1 SGHNT, CDR2 YENEEA. The V end lost 5 bases, the J end lost 0 bases, and 11 bases lay between the germline ends. The CDR3 spells CASSPRDPSYEQYF. CDR3 DNA: TGTGCCAGCAGCCCTCGGGACCCCTCCTACGAGCAGTACTTC.

The table lists this clonotype with a few counts. This chain links TRBV5-1 with TRBJ2-3; D is unclear. This CDR3 has 14 amino acids. Germline V lookup: CDR1 SGHRS, CDR2 YFSETQ. V gave up 4 bases and J gave up 6 bases, with 15 bases separating them. This chain's CDR3 is CASSPNLNVDTQYF. Written as DNA, the CDR3 is TGCGCCAGCAGCCCAAACCTGAATGTGGATACGCAGTATTTT. The variable domain in full, completed from reference TRBV5-1 and TRBJ2-3, reads KAGVTQTPRYLIKTRGQQVTLSCSPISGHRSVSWYQQTPGQGLQFLFEYFSETQRNKGNFPGRFSGRQFSNSRSEMNVSTLELGDSALYLCASSPNLNVDTQYFGPGTRLTVL.

This clonotype has just one count. The chain recombines TRBV5-1 with TRBJ2-3; D might be TRBD1 or TRBD2, each matching 7 bases. The germline V gene encodes CDR1 SGHRS and CDR2 YFSETQ. This CDR3 spans 15 amino acids. V was shortened by 6 bases and J by 4 bases, with 18 bases between the two germline ends. CDR3 coding DNA: TGCGCCAGCATCCAGGGGGGGACTTCGGCAGATACGCAGTATTTT. It translates to CASIQGGTSADTQYF.

The chain recombines TRBV4-1 with TRBJ1-2, with D maybe TRBD1 (6 bases). This CDR3 is 19 amino acids long. Looked up from germline, CDR1 is MGHRA and CDR2 is YSYEKL. V gave up 0 bases and J gave up 1 base, with 21 bases separating them. The DNA of the CDR3 is TGCGCCAGCAGCCAAGAGTCCGGGGGGCGCATCATAAATAACTATGGCTACACCTTC. Protein sequence: CASSQESGGRIINNYGYTF.

This chain joins TRBV29-1 and TRBJ2-7, with TRBD1 identical over 10 bases. The CDR3 extends over 14 amino acids. Germline V gene sequence: CDR1 SQVTM, CDR2 ANQGSEA. Unmatched junction bases numbered 5, after V lost 4 bases and J lost 2 bases. In DNA form, the CDR3 reads TGCAGCGTTGGACAGGGGGCGCGAACCTACGAGCAGTACTTC. This gives the protein CSVGQGARTYEQYF.

V is TRBV24-1 and J is TRBJ2-3; 9 bases are shared with TRBD2. The CDR3 runs to 17 residues. V lost 4 bases, J lost 3 bases, and 10 bases stayed unmatched. Per the germline V gene, CDR1 is KGHDR and CDR2 is SFDVKD. The CDR3 here is CATSDSGTSWGTDTQYF. The CDR3 nucleotides read TGTGCCACCAGTGACTCCGGGACTAGCTGGGGAACAGATACGCAGTATTTT.

This clonotype was counted only a few times. This chain connects TRBV4-2 to TRBJ2-1, with D possibly matching TRBD2 (5 bases). The germline CDR1 and CDR2 sequences are LGHNA and YNFKEQ. The CDR3 is 15 amino acids. The ends were cut back, 1 base at V and 5 bases at J, with 12 bases in the middle. The CDR3 nucleotides are TGTGCCAGCAGCCAAGGTGGGGAGCCCAACAATGAGCAGTTCTTC. Translating it yields CASSQGGEPNNEQFF.

J is TRBJ1-2 and V is TRBV20-1; no clear D gene. V gave up 6 bases and J gave up 4 bases, with 15 bases separating them. The germline V gene encodes CDR1 DFQATT and CDR2 SNEGSKA (reference sequence). The CDR3 covers 13 residues. The CDR3 region has the DNA TGCAGTGCAGAGGACCAGCTGAGCTATGGCTACACCTTC. This translates into CSAEDQLSYGYTF.

A single count supports this clonotype. The chain joins TRBV20-1 to TRBJ2-1; D not resolved. V was cut by 4 bases and J by 8 bases, with 3 bases left in between. The CDR3 covers 9 residues. Germline CDR1 reads DFQATT; CDR2 reads SNEGSKA (reference sequence). CDR3 sequence (DNA): TGCAGTGCTACGGATGAGCAGTTCTTC. Translating gives CSATDEQFF.

The rearrangement joins TRBV12-3 or TRBV12-4 to TRBJ1-1; D remains ambiguous. V lost 7 bases to trimming and J lost 1 base, with 4 bases between them. CDR3 size: 11 residues. In nucleotides, the CDR3 is TGTGCCAGCACCCAGAACACTGAAGCTTTCTTT. Translating gives CASTQNTEAFF.

This rearrangement joins TRBV7-9 to TRBJ1-2; 9 bases are a match to TRBD1. The CDR3 totals 15 residues. V lost 5 bases and J lost 3; bases outside the gene matches: 7. CDR1 SEHNR and CDR2 FQNEAQ come from the germline V gene (reference sequence). In DNA, the CDR3 is TGTGCCAGCAGCCGAGGACAGGGGATGGACTATGGCTACACCTTC. As protein: CASSRGQGMDYGYTF.

Points on this clonotype: Given a much more abundant clone one base away, this may be a read error. The J gene is TRBJ2-3, the V gene TRBV12-3 or TRBV12-4; no clear D. The J call could be wrong; TRBJ1-5 is a better fit for the DNA end. CDR3 length equals 14 residues. In DNA, the CDR3 is TGTGCCAGCAGTTCAGCGGAAAGCACAGATACGCAGCATTTT. Translating gives CASSSAESTDTQHF.

The J gene is TRBJ2-4, the V gene TRBV12-3 or TRBV12-4; TRBD2 is a possible D gene (5 bases). This CDR3 comprises 15 residues. V gave up 1 base and J gave up 9 bases, with 16 bases separating them. This chain's CDR3 is CASSLEDLPEGIQYF. The CDR3 nucleotides are TGTGCCAGCAGTTTAGAGGATCTGCCAGAGGGCATTCAGTACTTC.

This sequence joins TRBV4-1 and TRBJ1-5; 7 bases are shared with TRBD1. The germline CDR1 and CDR2 sequences are MGHRA and YSYEKL. Trimming at V came to 4 bases and at J to 6 bases, leaving 9 bases not matched to a gene. CDR3 length equals 15 residues. CDR3 DNA: TGCGCCAGCAGCCCAGGGAAGAGGACAGGTCAGCCCCAGCATTTT. This codes for CASSPGKRTGQPQHF.